This entry lists 11 T cell receptor beta chains sequenced from one sample in a study of T cell repertoires in cytomegalovirus infection. MiXCR was run by TCRdb on the reads, yielding one entry per CDR3 protein. The profile shows nearly 700,000 distinct CDR3 sequences, about 30% of them singletons. The antigens these receptors bind are not known. Sequenced here: cultured PBMCs, sampled from culture after CMV antigen stimulation. The receptors come from a human donor in good health (CMV status not recorded). Some clones in this sample may be carry-over from other donors' samples.

The V gene is TRBV29-1, the J gene TRBJ2-1; the match to TRBD2 covers 7 bases. Germline trimming cut 4 bases from V and 6 bases from J; bases unmatched to any gene: 24. CDR3 length: 19 amino acids. Germline CDR1 reads SQVTM; CDR2 reads ANQGSEA. CDR3: CSVAVNQAARGRSVNEQFF. Here the CDR3 DNA reads TGCAGCGTTGCGGTCAACCAGGCGGCTCGCGGGAGATCGGTCAATGAGCAGTTCTTC.

This clonotype has a handful of counts. The chain is built from TRBV3-1 and TRBJ1-6; no firm D call. Germline loops: CDR1 LGHDT, CDR2 YNNKEL (reference sequence). The CDR3 is 15 amino acids. The V end was cut by 1 base, the J end by 7 bases, with 11 bases between. CDR3 in DNA: TGTGCCAGCAGCCAAGTACTCAGAAAAAATTCACCCCTCCACTTT. It codes for CASSQVLRKNSPLHF.

The chain recombines TRBV20-1 with TRBJ2-3; TRBD2 aligns across 7 bases. The CDR3 is 15 residues long. The junction had 9 bases not matched to a gene; V was cut back by 6 bases and J by 0 bases. CDR1 and CDR2 from the germline V gene are DFQATT and SNEGSKA (reference sequence). CDR3 region: CSAQSGRGSTDTQYF. The CDR3 DNA reads TGCAGTGCCCAAAGCGGGCGGGGGAGCACAGATACGCAGTATTTT.

This chain links TRBV11-2 with TRBJ1-1, with a tentative D call TRBD1 (6 bases). Germline-derived CDR1 and CDR2 are SGHAT and FQNNGV. The CDR3 contains 14 residues. The V and J ends lost 2 bases and 3 bases respectively, with 10 bases between them. DNA of the CDR3: TGTGCCAGCAGCTTAACAACAGGGTACACTGAAGCTTTCTTT. It is translated as CASSLTTGYTEAFF. The variable domain in full, completed from reference TRBV11-2 and TRBJ1-1, reads EAGVAQSPRYKIIEKRQSVAFWCNPISGHATLYWYQQILGQGPKLLIQFQNNGVVDDSQLPKDRFSAERLKGVDSTLKIQPAKLEDSAVYLCASSLTTGYTEAFFGQGTRLTVV.

This clonotype was observed a handful of times. The gene calls are TRBV4-3 and TRBJ2-7; weak D call: TRBD1 (6 bases). Per germline, CDR1 LGHNA and CDR2 YSLEER. This CDR3 comprises 14 residues. V was clipped by 0 bases and J by 4 bases, with 10 bases between them. For the CDR3, the DNA is TGCGCCAGCAGCCAAGACGGGACACCTTACGAGCAGTACTTC. This sequence encodes CASSQDGTPYEQYF.

The genes are TRBV10-3 and TRBJ2-1; no reliable D call. The CDR3 has 13 residues. Per germline, CDR1 ENHRY and CDR2 SYGVKD. The V gene lost 10 bases and the J gene lost 7 bases, with 17 bases spanning the gap. The CDR3 nucleotides are TGTGCCACCAGCATGAGTCCCAGTAATGAGCAGTTCTTC. Translation gives CATSMSPSNEQFF.

The rearrangement joins TRBV12-3 or TRBV12-4 to TRBJ2-1; a weak D match, TRBD1 (6 bases). V lost 7 bases to trimming and J lost 4 bases, with 20 bases between them. CDR3 length equals 16 residues. The CDR3 protein is CASTPRGHNRYNEQFF. In DNA form, the CDR3 reads TGTGCCAGCACTCCTCGGGGACACAACCGATACAATGAGCAGTTCTTC.

This clonotype was picked up many times. The CDR3 nucleotides read TGTGCCAGCAGCTCACAGGGGACTTATAGCAATCAGCCCCAGCATTTT. It translates to CASSSQGTYSNQPQHF. This chain uses TRBV7-2 with TRBJ1-5; 7 bases match TRBD1. Trimming took 4 bases from V and 0 from J; bases not matched to a gene: 6. This CDR3 has 16 amino acids. In germline, CDR1 is SGHTA, CDR2 FQGNSA.

DNA of the CDR3: TGTGCCCTAAGGCGGGGGAAAAGTGATGGGGCCAACGTCCTGACTTTC. Protein: CALRRGKSDGANVLTF. The rearrangement uses TRBV7-9 and TRBJ2-6, with 7 bases aligning to TRBD2. V was clipped by 11 bases and J by 3 bases; unmatched bases: 13. CDR3 size: 16 residues. The germline V gene has CDR1 SEHNR and CDR2 FQNEAQ (reference sequence).

The V call is TRBV7-4, the J call TRBJ1-1; no reliable D call. The CDR3 length is 15 residues. V shed 3 bases and J shed 0 bases, with 11 bases lying between them. CDR1 and CDR2 (germline): SGHVT, SQSDAQ. CDR3 nucleotide sequence: TGTGCCAGCAGCTTCGCCGCAGTCATGAACACTGAAGCTTTCTTT. Protein product: CASSFAAVMNTEAFF.

The chain uses TRBV20-1 and TRBJ1-6; D unclear. Per germline, CDR1 DFQATT and CDR2 SNEGSKA (reference sequence). The CDR3 runs to 12 residues. V lost 7 bases to trimming and J lost 10 bases, with 14 bases between them. The CDR3 region is CSVRGISSPLHF. CDR3 nucleotide sequence: TGCAGTGTACGAGGGATATCGTCACCCCTCCACTTT.